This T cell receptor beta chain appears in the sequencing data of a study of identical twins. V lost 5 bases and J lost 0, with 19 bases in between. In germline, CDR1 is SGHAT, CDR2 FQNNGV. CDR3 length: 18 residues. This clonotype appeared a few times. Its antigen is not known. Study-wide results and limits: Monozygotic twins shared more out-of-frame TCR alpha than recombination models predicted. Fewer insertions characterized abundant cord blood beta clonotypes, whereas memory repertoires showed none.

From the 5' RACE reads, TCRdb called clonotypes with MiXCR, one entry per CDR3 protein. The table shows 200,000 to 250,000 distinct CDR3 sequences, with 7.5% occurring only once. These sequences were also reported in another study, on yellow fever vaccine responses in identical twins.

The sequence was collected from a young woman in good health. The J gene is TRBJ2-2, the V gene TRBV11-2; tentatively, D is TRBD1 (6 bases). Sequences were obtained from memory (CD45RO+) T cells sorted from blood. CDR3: CASSLRRIGTTNTGELFF. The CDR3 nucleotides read TGTGCCAGCAGCCTAAGGAGGATTGGGACAACGAACACCGGGGAGCTGTTTTTT.